Included here is one TCR beta chain sequence, with context. A junction boundary mismatches the germline segment, possibly from a read error. This specimen belongs to a study of blood T cell repertoires in COVID-19. Across the whole study: The samples span acute and convalescent COVID-19 from the United States, Italy and Spain.

In the original analysis: Estimated nucleated cell counts came from reference gene primer amplification. Measured with immunoSEQ multiplex PCR; TCRdb has only the in-frame clones, and not every one. V and J calls and clone size come straight from that table; D and trimming were deduced from the DNA. The top ten hold roughly 2.2% of the sample, which has some 150,000 clones, 75% to 90% seen once. The CDR3 loop spans 15 amino acids. CDR1 SGHTA and CDR2 FQGTGA come from the germline V gene. The clonotype comes from a man aged 65-85 years with acute or convalescent COVID-19. The rearrangement joins TRBV7-3 to TRBJ2-7; TRBD1 matches 8 bases. Sequencing was performed on peripheral blood. CDR3 in DNA: TGTGCCAGCAGTTTAAACGCCGGGACAGGACACGAGCAGTACTTC. It codes for CASSLNAGTGHEQYF.